This TCR beta chain stems from a study of control samples from healthy donors and cancer patients. Details on this clone: The junction departs from germline at one end; a sequencing error may be responsible.

Sequencing was performed with immunoSEQ multiplex PCR; in TCRdb, only in-frame clones are kept and a portion is missing. Of over 85,000 clones listed, roughly nine tenths are singletons. In germline, CDR1 is MDHEN, CDR2 SYDVKM. The CDR3 is 10 amino acids. Sequencing used blood. J is TRBJ1-1 and V is TRBV28, with a possible D match to TRBD1 (5 bases). This TCR came from a woman younger than 35 in good health. CDR3 amino acids: CGTANTEAFF. CDR3 DNA: TGCGGGACGGCTAACACTGAAGCTTTCTTT.